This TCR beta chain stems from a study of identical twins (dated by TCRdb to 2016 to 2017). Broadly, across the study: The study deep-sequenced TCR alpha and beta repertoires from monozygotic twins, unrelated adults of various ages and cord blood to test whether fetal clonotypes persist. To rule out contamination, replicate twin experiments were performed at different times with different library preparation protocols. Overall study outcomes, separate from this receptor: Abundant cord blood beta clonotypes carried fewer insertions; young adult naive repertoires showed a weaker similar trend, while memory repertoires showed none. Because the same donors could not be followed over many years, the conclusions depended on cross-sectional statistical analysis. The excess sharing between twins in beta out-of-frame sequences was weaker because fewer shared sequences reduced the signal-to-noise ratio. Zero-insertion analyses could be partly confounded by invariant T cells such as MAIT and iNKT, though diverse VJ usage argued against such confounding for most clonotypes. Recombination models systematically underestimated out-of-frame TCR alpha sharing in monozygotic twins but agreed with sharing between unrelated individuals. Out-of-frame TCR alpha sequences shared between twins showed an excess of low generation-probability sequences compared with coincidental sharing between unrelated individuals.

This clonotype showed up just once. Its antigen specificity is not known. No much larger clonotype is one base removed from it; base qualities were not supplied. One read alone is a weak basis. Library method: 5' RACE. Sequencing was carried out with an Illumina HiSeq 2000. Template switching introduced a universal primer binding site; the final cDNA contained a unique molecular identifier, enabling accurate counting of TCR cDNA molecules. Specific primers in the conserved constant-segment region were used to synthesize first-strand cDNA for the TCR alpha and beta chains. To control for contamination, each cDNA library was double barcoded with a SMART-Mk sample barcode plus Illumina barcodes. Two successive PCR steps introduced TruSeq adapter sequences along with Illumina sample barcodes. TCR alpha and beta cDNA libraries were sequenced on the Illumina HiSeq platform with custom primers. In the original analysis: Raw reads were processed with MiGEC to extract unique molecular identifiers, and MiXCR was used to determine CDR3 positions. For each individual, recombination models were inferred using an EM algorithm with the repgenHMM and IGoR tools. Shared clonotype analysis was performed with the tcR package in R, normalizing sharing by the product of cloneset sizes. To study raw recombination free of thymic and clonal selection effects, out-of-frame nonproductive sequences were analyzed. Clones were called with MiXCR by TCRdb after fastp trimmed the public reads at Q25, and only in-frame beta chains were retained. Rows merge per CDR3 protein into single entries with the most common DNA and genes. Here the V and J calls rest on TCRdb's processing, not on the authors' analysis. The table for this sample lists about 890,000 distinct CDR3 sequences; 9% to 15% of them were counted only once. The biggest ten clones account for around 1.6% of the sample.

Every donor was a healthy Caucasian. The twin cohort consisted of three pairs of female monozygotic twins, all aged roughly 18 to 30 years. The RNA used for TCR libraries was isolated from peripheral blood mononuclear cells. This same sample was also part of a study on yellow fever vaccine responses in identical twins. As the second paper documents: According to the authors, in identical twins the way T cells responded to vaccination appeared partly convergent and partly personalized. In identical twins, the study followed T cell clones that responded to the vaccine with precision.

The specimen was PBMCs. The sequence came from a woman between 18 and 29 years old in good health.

In nucleotide form, the sequence is TGCAGTGCTATACAACCGGGACAAGTAGGTAATGAGCAGTTCTTC. Its coded protein is CSAIQPGQVGNEQFF. The V and J segments used are TRBV20-1 and TRBJ2-1, with TRBD1 as a weak D call on 6 bases. Looking up the germline V gene (reference sequence) yields CDR1 DFQATT and CDR2 SNEGSKA. The junction shows trimming of 4 bases on V and 7 bases on J, plus 20 bases between the germline ends. The CDR3 numbers 15 residues from cysteine through phenylalanine. Only CDR3 DNA remains: 45 bases, in frame from the first base.